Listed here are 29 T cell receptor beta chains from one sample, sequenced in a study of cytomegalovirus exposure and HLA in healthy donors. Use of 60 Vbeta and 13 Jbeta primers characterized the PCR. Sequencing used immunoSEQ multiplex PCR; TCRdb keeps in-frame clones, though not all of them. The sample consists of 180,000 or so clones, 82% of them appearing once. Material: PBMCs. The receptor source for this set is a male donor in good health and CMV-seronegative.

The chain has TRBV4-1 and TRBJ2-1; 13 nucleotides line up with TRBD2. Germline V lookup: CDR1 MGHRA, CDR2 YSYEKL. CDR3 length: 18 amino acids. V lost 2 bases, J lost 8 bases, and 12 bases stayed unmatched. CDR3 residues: CASSQPRLAGGTRDEQFF. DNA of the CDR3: TGCGCCAGCAGCCAACCCCGACTAGCGGGAGGCACCCGGGATGAGCAGTTCTTC.

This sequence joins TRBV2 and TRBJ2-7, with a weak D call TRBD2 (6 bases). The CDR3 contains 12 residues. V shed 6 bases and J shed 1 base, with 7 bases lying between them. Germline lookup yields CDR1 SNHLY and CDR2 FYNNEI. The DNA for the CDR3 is TGTGCCAGCAGGCGGGGTTCCTACGAGCAGTACTTC. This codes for CASRRGSYEQYF.

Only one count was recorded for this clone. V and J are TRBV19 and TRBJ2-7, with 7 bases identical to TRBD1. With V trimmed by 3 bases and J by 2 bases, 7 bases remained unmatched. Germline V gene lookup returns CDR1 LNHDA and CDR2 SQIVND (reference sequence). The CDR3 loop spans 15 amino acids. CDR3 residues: CASSMGTAATYEQYF. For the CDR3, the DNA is TGTGCCAGTAGTATGGGGACAGCAGCAACCTACGAGCAGTACTTC.

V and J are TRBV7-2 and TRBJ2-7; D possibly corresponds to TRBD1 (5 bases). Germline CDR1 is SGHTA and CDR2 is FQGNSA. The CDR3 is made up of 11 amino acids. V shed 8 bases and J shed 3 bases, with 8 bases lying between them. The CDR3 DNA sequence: TGTGCCAGCGGCAGGGTCTACGAGCAGTACTTC. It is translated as CASGRVYEQYF.

DNA of the CDR3: TGTGCCAGCAGTCCATGGGGGGGGAATTCACCCCTCCACTTT. Translation: CASSPWGGNSPLHF. The gene calls are TRBV2 and TRBJ1-6; a possible D gene is TRBD1 (5 bases). V lost 5 bases to trimming and J lost 7 bases, with 12 bases between them. CDR3 length: 14 residues. Germline CDR1 is SNHLY and CDR2 is FYNNEI.

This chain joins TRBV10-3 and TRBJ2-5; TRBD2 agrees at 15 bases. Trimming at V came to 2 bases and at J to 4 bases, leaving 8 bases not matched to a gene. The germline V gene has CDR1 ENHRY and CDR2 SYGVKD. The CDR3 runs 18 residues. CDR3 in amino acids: CAISEGLAGGPFGETQYF. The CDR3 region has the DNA TGTGCCATCAGTGAGGGACTAGCGGGAGGGCCCTTTGGAGAGACCCAGTACTTC.

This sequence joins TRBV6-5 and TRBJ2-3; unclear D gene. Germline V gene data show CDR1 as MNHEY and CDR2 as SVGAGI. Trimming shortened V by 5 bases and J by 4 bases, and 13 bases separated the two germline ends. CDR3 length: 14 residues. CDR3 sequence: CASSENQVADTQYF. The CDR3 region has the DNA TGTGCCAGCAGTGAAAACCAGGTCGCAGATACGCAGTATTTT.

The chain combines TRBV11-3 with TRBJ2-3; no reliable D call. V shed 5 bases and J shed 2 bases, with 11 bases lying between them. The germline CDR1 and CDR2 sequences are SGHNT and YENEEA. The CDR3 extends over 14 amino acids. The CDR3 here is CASSPGGSTDTQYF. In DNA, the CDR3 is TGTGCCAGCAGCCCGGGTGGTTCCACAGATACGCAGTATTTT.

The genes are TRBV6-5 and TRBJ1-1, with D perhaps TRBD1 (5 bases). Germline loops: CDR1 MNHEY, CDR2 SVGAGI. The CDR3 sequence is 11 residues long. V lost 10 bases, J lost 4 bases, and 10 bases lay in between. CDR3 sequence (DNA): TGTGCCACCAGCCAGGGCACTGAAGCTTTCTTT. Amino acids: CATSQGTEAFF.

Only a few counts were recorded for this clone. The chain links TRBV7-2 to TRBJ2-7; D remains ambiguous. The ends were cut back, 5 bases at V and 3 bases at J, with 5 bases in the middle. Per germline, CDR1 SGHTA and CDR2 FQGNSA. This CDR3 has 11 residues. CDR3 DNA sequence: TGTGCCAGCAGCACCGGCTACGAGCAGTACTTC. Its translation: CASSTGYEQYF.

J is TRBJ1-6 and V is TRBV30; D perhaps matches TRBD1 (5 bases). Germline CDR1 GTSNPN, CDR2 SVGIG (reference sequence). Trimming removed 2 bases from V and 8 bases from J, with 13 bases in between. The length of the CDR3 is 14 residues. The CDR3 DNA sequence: TGTGCCTGGAGTTCTGGCAGGGAGGATTCACCCCTCCACTTT. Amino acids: CAWSSGREDSPLHF. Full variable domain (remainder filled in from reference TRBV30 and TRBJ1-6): SQTIHQWPATLVQPVGSPLSLECTVEGTSNPNLYWYRQAAGRGLQLLFYSVGIGQISSEVPQNLSASRPQDRQFILSSKKLLLSDSGFYLCAWSSGREDSPLHFGNGTRLTVT.

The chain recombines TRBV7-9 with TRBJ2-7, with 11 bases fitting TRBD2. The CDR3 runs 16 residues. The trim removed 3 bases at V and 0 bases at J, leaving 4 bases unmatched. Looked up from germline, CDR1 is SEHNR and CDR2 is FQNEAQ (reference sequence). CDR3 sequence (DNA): TGTGCCAGCAGCTTGAGACTAGCGGGAAGCTCCTACGAGCAGTACTTC. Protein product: CASSLRLAGSSYEQYF.

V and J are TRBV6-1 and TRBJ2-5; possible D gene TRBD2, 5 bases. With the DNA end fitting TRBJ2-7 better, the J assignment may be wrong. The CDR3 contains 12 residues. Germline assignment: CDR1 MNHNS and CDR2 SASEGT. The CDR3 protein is CASSFGLYEQYF. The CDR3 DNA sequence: TGTGCCAGCAGTTTCGGACTCTACGAGCAGTACTTC.

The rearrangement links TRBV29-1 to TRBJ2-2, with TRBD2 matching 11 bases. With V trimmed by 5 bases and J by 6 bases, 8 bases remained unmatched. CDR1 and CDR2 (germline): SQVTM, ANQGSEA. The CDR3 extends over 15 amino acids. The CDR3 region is CSVLSGRALAGELFF. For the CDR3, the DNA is TGCAGCGTTCTTAGCGGGAGGGCCCTCGCCGGGGAGCTGTTTTTT.

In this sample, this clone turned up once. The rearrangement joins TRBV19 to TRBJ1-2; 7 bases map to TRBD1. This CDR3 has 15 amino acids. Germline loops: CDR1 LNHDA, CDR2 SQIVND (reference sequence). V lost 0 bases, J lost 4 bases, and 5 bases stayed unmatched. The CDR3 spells CASSIEGTVAYGYTF. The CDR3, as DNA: TGTGCCAGTAGTATAGAGGGGACAGTGGCCTATGGCTACACCTTC.

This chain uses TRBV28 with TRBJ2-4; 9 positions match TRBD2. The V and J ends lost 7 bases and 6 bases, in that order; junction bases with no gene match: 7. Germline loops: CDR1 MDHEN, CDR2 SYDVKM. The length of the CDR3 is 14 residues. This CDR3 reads CASTAGAGGNIQYF. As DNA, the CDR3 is TGTGCCAGCACCGCCGGAGCGGGAGGAAACATTCAGTACTTC.

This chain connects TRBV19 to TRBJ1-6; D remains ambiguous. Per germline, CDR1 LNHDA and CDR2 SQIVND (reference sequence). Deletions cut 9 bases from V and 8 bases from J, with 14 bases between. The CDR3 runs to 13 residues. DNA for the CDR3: TGTGCCAGCCATTTAGACTTAGATTCACCCCTCCACTTT. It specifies CASHLDLDSPLHF.

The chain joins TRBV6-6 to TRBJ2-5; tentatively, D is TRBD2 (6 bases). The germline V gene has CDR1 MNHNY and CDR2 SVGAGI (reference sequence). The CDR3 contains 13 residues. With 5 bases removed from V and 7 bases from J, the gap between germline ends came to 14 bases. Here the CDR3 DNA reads TGTGCCAGCAGTCGGACGGGAGCAGGGACCCAGTACTTC. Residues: CASSRTGAGTQYF.

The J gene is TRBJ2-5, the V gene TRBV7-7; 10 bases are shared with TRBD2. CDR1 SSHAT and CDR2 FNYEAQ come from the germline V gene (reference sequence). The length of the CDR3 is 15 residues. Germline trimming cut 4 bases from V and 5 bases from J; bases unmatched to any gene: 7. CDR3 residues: CASSSLAGGGETQYF. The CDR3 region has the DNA TGTGCCAGCAGCTCCTTAGCGGGGGGCGGGGAGACCCAGTACTTC.

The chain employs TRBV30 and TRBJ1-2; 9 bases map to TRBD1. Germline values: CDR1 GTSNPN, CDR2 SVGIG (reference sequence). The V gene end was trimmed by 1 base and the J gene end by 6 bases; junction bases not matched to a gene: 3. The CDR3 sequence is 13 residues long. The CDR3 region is CAWSEGTGNGYTF. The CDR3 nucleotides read TGTGCCTGGAGTGAAGGGACAGGGAATGGCTACACCTTC.

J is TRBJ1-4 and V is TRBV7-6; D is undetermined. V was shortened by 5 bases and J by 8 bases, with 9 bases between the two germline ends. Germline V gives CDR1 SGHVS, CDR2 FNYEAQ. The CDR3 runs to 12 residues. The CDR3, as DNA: TGTGCCAGCAGCCCGCGGGCGGAAAAACTGTTTTTT. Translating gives CASSPRAEKLFF.

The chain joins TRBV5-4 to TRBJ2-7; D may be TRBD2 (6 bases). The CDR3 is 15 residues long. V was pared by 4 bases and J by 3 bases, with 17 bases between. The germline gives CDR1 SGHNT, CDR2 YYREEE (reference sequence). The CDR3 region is CASSPRDSNGYEQYF. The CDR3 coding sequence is TGTGCCAGCAGCCCGAGGGACTCAAACGGCTACGAGCAGTACTTC.

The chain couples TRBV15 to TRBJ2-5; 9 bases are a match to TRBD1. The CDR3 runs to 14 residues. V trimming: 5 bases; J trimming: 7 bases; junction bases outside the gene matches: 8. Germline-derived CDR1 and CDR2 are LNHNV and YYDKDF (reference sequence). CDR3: CATSARTGDGTQYF. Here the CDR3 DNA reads TGTGCCACCAGCGCGCGGACAGGGGACGGGACCCAGTACTTC.

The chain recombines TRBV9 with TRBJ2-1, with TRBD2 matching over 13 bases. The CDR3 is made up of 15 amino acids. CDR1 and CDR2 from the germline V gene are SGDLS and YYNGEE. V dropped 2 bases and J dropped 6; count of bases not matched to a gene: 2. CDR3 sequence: CASSVTSGGANEQFF. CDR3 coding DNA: TGTGCCAGCAGCGTTACTAGCGGGGGGGCCAATGAGCAGTTCTTC.

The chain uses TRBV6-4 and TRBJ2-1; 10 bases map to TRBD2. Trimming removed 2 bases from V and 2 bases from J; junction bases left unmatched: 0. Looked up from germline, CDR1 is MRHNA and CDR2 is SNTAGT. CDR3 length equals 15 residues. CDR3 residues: CASSDGTSAYNEQFF. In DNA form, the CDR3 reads TGTGCCAGCAGTGACGGGACTAGCGCCTACAATGAGCAGTTCTTC.

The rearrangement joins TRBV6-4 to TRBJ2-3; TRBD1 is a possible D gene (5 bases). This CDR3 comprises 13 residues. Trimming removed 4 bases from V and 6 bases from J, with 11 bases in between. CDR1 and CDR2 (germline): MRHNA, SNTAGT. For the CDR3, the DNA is TGTGCCAGCAGTGCAGCAGGGTCGGATACGCAGTATTTT. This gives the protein CASSAAGSDTQYF.

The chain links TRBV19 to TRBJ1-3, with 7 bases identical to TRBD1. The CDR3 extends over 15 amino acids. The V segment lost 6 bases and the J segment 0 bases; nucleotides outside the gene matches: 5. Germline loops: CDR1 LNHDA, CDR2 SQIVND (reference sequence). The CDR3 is CASRRDRASGNTIYF. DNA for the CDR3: TGTGCCAGTAGGCGCGACAGGGCCTCTGGAAACACCATATATTTT.

The CDR3 nucleotides read TGTGCCAGCAGTGAGGCCGGGAATACCAACTATGGCTACACCTTC. Protein: CASSEAGNTNYGYTF. The V and J genes are TRBV6-1 and TRBJ1-2; D ambiguous. This CDR3 contains 15 residues. From germline, CDR1 is MNHNS and CDR2 SASEGT. V dropped 3 bases and J dropped 2 bases, with 13 bases sitting between them.

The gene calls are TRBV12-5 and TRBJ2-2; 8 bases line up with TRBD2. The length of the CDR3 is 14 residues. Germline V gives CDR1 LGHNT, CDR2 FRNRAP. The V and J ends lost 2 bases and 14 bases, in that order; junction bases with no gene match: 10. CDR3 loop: CASGLMLAGVYLFF. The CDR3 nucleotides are TGTGCTAGTGGTTTGATGCTAGCGGGTGTTTACCTGTTTTTT.